These 32 T cell receptor beta chains were sequenced from one sample in a study of blood T cell repertoires in COVID-19. Repertoires were generated with immunoSEQ multiplex PCR, while TCRdb's copy carries only in-frame clones and drops some. The profile shows about 100,000 clones, about 90% of them singletons. The specimen sequenced was peripheral blood. The receptors derive from a woman aged 25 to 39 with acute or convalescent COVID-19.

The chain carries TRBV7-8 and TRBJ1-1; 7 bases fit TRBD1. V was clipped by 4 bases and J by 6 bases; unmatched bases: 14. Germline CDR1 and CDR2: SGHVS and FQNEAQ. The CDR3 has 16 amino acids. This CDR3 is CASSSPGGGSPPEAFF. CDR3 in DNA: TGTGCCAGCAGCTCCCCAGGGGGTGGTTCCCCACCTGAAGCTTTCTTT.

J is TRBJ1-4 and V is TRBV28; 7 nucleotides match TRBD1. This CDR3 has 15 amino acids. Germline loops: CDR1 MDHEN, CDR2 SYDVKM. V lost 5 bases and J lost 3; bases outside the gene matches: 6. In DNA, the CDR3 is TGTGCCAGCAGTGACTGGACAGGCCCTAATGAAAAACTGTTTTTT. Protein product: CASSDWTGPNEKLFF.

The chain is built from TRBV5-8 and TRBJ2-7, with 7 bases that match TRBD1. The germline CDR1 and CDR2 sequences are SGHTS and YDEGEE. This CDR3 spans 13 amino acids. The V and J ends lost 6 bases and 5 bases, in that order; junction bases with no gene match: 8. CDR3 in amino acids: CASTTWTGNEQYF. CDR3 DNA sequence: TGTGCCAGCACCACCTGGACAGGAAACGAGCAGTACTTC.

The table lists this clone with a count of one. The V call is TRBV6-6, the J call TRBJ1-4, with 7 bases fitting TRBD1. This CDR3 is 14 amino acids long. In germline, CDR1 is MNHNY, CDR2 SVGAGI (reference sequence). Trimming removed 0 bases from V and 8 bases from J; junction bases left unmatched: 3. CDR3 bases: TGTGCCAGCAGTTACTCAGGGACAGACGAAAAACTGTTTTTT. It translates to CASSYSGTDEKLFF.

This clone was counted a few times. The J gene is TRBJ2-7, the V gene TRBV19, with D possibly TRBD1 on 5 matching bases. The CDR3 totals 13 residues. CDR1 is LNHDA, CDR2 SQIVND, per germline (reference sequence). Trimming took off 2 bases at V and 2 bases at J, with 7 bases between the two ends. The CDR3 protein is CASSIPGTYEQYF. The CDR3 DNA reads as TGTGCCAGTAGTATACCAGGGACCTACGAGCAGTACTTC.

The chain employs TRBV24-1 and TRBJ1-3, with 7 bases identical to TRBD1. CDR1 KGHDR and CDR2 SFDVKD come from the germline V gene. The junction had 10 bases not matched to a gene; V was cut back by 9 bases and J by 0 bases. The CDR3 consists of 16 residues. The CDR3 is CATPLGDSCSGNTIYF. In DNA, the CDR3 is TGTGCCACCCCACTGGGGGACAGTTGCTCTGGAAACACCATATATTTT.

As concerns this clone: At one end the junction does not follow the germline gene, possibly because of a read error. This chain connects TRBV28 to TRBJ2-3; 8 bases are shared with TRBD2. This CDR3 has 17 residues. Germline V gene sequence: CDR1 MDHEN, CDR2 SYDVKM. The CDR3 spells CARSQPGAGGLSDTQYF. The CDR3 DNA follows: TGTGCCCGCAGTCAGCCGGGGGCGGGGGGTCTTTCAGATACGCAGTATTTT.

CDR3: CASSYGGQGRDTQYF. DNA of the CDR3: TGTGCCAGCAGTTACGGGGGACAGGGCAGAGATACGCAGTATTTT. The chain combines TRBV28 with TRBJ2-3; 9 bases map to TRBD1. The germline CDR1 and CDR2 sequences are MDHEN and SYDVKM. V lost 4 bases and J lost 5; bases outside the gene matches: 7. The CDR3 spans 15 residues.

The chain carries TRBV7-9 and TRBJ1-2; D call uncertain. The CDR3 covers 14 residues. CDR1 and CDR2 from the germline V gene are SEHNR and FQNEAQ (reference sequence). V lost 2 bases and J lost 4, with 11 bases in between. DNA for the CDR3: TGTGCCAGCAGCTTATATGGGGAGATCTATGGCTACACCTTC. It yields the protein CASSLYGEIYGYTF. The complete variable domain, with remaining parts taken from reference TRBV7-9 and TRBJ1-2, reads DTGVSQNPRHKITKRGQNVTFRCDPISEHNRLYWYRQTLGQGPEFLTYFQNEAQLEKSRLLSDRFSAERPKGSFSTLEIQRTEQGDSAMYLCASSLYGEIYGYTFGSGTRLTVV.

V and J are TRBV2 and TRBJ2-4, with D unresolved. CDR1 is SNHLY, CDR2 FYNNEI, per germline. This CDR3 has 14 amino acids. V was pared by 6 bases and J by 0 bases, with 9 bases between. The CDR3 nucleotides are TGTGCCAGCAGAGCAGGTCTAGCCAAAAACATTCAGTACTTC. It yields the protein CASRAGLAKNIQYF.

The V and J genes are TRBV10-2 and TRBJ2-1, with 9 bases matching TRBD2. V shed 2 bases and J 9 bases; nucleotides not matched to a gene: 8. CDR1 and CDR2 from the germline V gene are WSHSY and SAAADI. CDR3 length equals 15 residues. DNA for the CDR3: TGCGCCAGCAGTGAGGGAGCGGGGGGATGGGGTGAGCAGTTCTTC. Translating gives CASSEGAGGWGEQFF.

V gene TRBV7-2 combines with J gene TRBJ2-7; maybe TRBD2 (5 bases). Germline V lookup: CDR1 SGHTA, CDR2 FQGNSA. This CDR3 region has 15 residues. The germline V and J ends were trimmed by 1 base and 1 base, with 11 bases remaining between them. CDR3 amino acids: CASSLGGSGSYEQYF. DNA of the CDR3: TGTGCCAGCAGCTTAGGAGGGTCCGGGTCCTACGAGCAGTACTTC.

This chain connects TRBV19 to TRBJ2-6; 8 bases map to TRBD1. CDR3 length equals 20 residues. Germline CDR1 reads LNHDA; CDR2 reads SQIVND (reference sequence). V lost 4 bases and J lost 3; bases outside the gene matches: 17. CDR3 loop: CASSKGQGFAPSFGANVLTF. The CDR3 DNA follows: TGTGCCAGTAGTAAAGGACAGGGATTTGCTCCATCGTTTGGGGCCAACGTCCTGACTTTC.

The chain combines TRBV5-1 with TRBJ2-2; no reliable D call. Per the germline V gene, CDR1 is SGHRS and CDR2 is YFSETQ. The CDR3 has 14 amino acids. The germline V and J ends were trimmed by 5 bases and 4 bases, with 12 bases remaining between them. CDR3 in amino acids: CASRAGSGTGELFF. In DNA form, the CDR3 reads TGCGCCAGCAGGGCAGGATCAGGCACCGGGGAGCTGTTTTTT.

This chain joins TRBV29-1 and TRBJ2-7; 9 bases agree with TRBD1. The V segment lost 4 bases and the J segment 0 bases; nucleotides outside the gene matches: 4. CDR1 SQVTM and CDR2 ANQGSEA come from the germline V gene. The CDR3 extends over 14 amino acids. CDR3 amino acids: CSVVVDRGSYEQYF. In nucleotides, the CDR3 is TGCAGCGTTGTCGTGGACAGGGGCTCCTACGAGCAGTACTTC.

The chain employs TRBV9 and TRBJ1-3, with TRBD1 as a possible D gene (6 bases). Looked up from germline, CDR1 is SGDLS and CDR2 is YYNGEE. The CDR3 covers 16 residues. V lost 1 base and J lost 5, with 16 bases in between. The chain's CDR3 is CASSVSGQSDRNTIYF. The CDR3 DNA reads TGTGCCAGCAGCGTAAGCGGACAGTCCGATAGAAACACCATATATTTT.

This clone has a single count. This sequence joins TRBV6-5 and TRBJ1-1; TRBD1 aligns across 8 bases. Germline values: CDR1 MNHEY, CDR2 SVGAGI. Germline trimming cut 5 bases from V and 4 bases from J; bases unmatched to any gene: 6. This CDR3 is 14 amino acids long. The CDR3 loop is CASSPSGGRTEAFF. The CDR3 coding sequence is TGTGCCAGCAGTCCTTCAGGGGGCCGCACTGAAGCTTTCTTT.

In its sample, this clone was seen a few times. This specimen includes other DNA sequences encoding the same CDR3. CDR3 sequence (DNA): TGTGCCAGCAGCTTAACAGGGGGAGCCGACACTGAAGCTTTCTTT. As protein: CASSLTGGADTEAFF. The chain links TRBV7-3 to TRBJ1-1, with D possibly TRBD1 on 6 matching bases. The CDR3 runs 15 residues. Trimming removed 0 bases at V and 3 bases at J, with 11 bases between. Germline V gene data show CDR1 as SGHTA and CDR2 as FQGTGA.

The chain employs TRBV12-5 and TRBJ1-1; TRBD1 matches at 8 bases. The CDR3 totals 16 residues. In germline, CDR1 is LGHNT, CDR2 FRNRAP. Trimming took 6 bases from V and 1 from J; bases not matched to a gene: 10. CDR3 nucleotide sequence: TGTGCTAGTGGGGCCCAAGACAGGGGACGGAACACTGAAGCTTTCTTT. Translating it yields CASGAQDRGRNTEAFF.

The chain uses TRBV4-2 and TRBJ2-7; 10 bases fit TRBD1. CDR3 length: 17 residues. Germline CDR1 LGHNA, CDR2 YNFKEQ. V gave up 0 bases and J gave up 2 bases; unmatched junction bases: 7. CDR3 DNA sequence: TGTGCCAGCAGCCAAGAGGGGACAGGGGAGGGTACCTACGAGCAGTACTTC. Its protein is CASSQEGTGEGTYEQYF.

The chain uses TRBV7-3 and TRBJ2-1, with D possibly matching TRBD2 (5 bases). The CDR3 sequence is 16 residues long. Trimming took 5 bases from V and 0 from J, leaving 14 bases between them. Germline lookup yields CDR1 SGHTA and CDR2 FQGTGA. The CDR3 protein is CASSPHSGSSYNEQFF. The DNA of the CDR3 is TGTGCCAGCAGCCCGCACAGTGGGAGCTCCTACAATGAGCAGTTCTTC.

The rearrangement links TRBV9 to TRBJ2-3; D is perhaps TRBD2 (6 bases). Trimming took off 2 bases at V and 0 bases at J, with 10 bases between the two ends. Germline assignment: CDR1 SGDLS and CDR2 YYNGEE. The CDR3 is 15 amino acids. Written as DNA, the CDR3 is TGTGCCAGCAGCGTTTCGGGGGTTAGCACAGATACGCAGTATTTT. This encodes CASSVSGVSTDTQYF.

The V call is TRBV28, the J call TRBJ2-1, with 8 bases lining up with TRBD1. From germline, CDR1 is MDHEN and CDR2 SYDVKM. Losses at the gene ends were 4 bases for V and 0 bases for J; bases not matched to a gene: 8. The CDR3 is made up of 17 amino acids. The CDR3: CASSSIDRGPSYNEQFF. DNA of the CDR3: TGTGCCAGCAGTTCCATCGACAGGGGCCCCTCCTACAATGAGCAGTTCTTC. Full variable domain (remainder filled in from reference TRBV28 and TRBJ2-1): DVKVTQSSRYLVKRTGEKVFLECVQDMDHENMFWYRQDPGLGLRLIYFSYDVKMKEKGDIPEGYSVSREKKERFSLILESASTNQTSMYLCASSSIDRGPSYNEQFFGPGTRLTVL.

DNA for the CDR3: TGTGCCAGCAGCTTATTTAGCGGGGGAACCTACGAGCAGTACTTC. Residues: CASSLFSGGTYEQYF. This sequence joins TRBV11-3 and TRBJ2-7; 9 nucleotides align to TRBD2. The CDR3 extends over 15 amino acids. The germline V gene has CDR1 SGHNT and CDR2 YENEEA. V gave up 2 bases and J gave up 2 bases; unmatched junction bases: 4.

The chain recombines TRBV6-5 with TRBJ1-6, with D unresolved. CDR1 is MNHEY, CDR2 SVGAGI, per germline. The germline V and J ends were trimmed by 1 base and 8 bases, with 6 bases remaining between them. The CDR3 covers 13 residues. The CDR3 region is CASSYYGDSPLHF. Here the CDR3 DNA reads TGTGCCAGCAGTTACTACGGGGATTCACCCCTCCACTTT.

The chain has TRBV11-2 and TRBJ1-6; weak D call: TRBD1 (5 bases). Trimming removed 2 bases from V and 7 bases from J, with 9 bases in between. This CDR3 has 14 amino acids. The germline CDR1 and CDR2 sequences are SGHAT and FQNNGV. CDR3 sequence (DNA): TGTGCCAGCAGCTTAACAGGTCGGAATTCACCCCTCCACTTT. It translates to CASSLTGRNSPLHF.

The chain links TRBV30 to TRBJ2-7; no firm D call. V gave up 0 bases and J gave up 0 bases, with 6 bases separating them. The germline gives CDR1 GTSNPN, CDR2 SVGIG (reference sequence). The CDR3 totals 13 residues. This CDR3 is CAWSVWSSYEQYF. The CDR3 DNA follows: TGTGCCTGGAGTGTATGGAGCTCCTACGAGCAGTACTTC.

The V and J genes are TRBV10-3 and TRBJ2-2; maybe TRBD1 (5 bases). The CDR3 consists of 16 residues. V gave up 0 bases and J gave up 1 base, with 9 bases separating them. The V gene's germline CDR1 is ENHRY and CDR2 SYGVKD. The CDR3 DNA is TGTGCCATCAGTGAGTCTAAGGGGTTGAACACCGGGGAGCTGTTTTTT. This sequence encodes CAISESKGLNTGELFF.

This chain uses TRBV5-1 with TRBJ2-3, with 11 bases identical to TRBD1. Germline assignment: CDR1 SGHRS and CDR2 YFSETQ. The CDR3 is 15 amino acids. V dropped 2 bases and J dropped 2; count of bases not matched to a gene: 1. In nucleotides, the CDR3 is TGCGCCAGCAGCTTAGGACAGGGGGCCACAGATACGCAGTATTTT. Protein sequence: CASSLGQGATDTQYF.

This chain's CDR3 is CASSLGQAPDTQYF. DNA for the CDR3: TGTGCCAGCAGTCTCGGACAGGCCCCAGATACGCAGTATTTT. The rearrangement uses TRBV28 and TRBJ2-3, with 7 bases fitting TRBD1. The CDR3 contains 14 residues. CDR1 is MDHEN and CDR2 is SYDVKM in the germline V gene. V dropped 5 bases and J dropped 4; count of bases not matched to a gene: 6.

This sequence joins TRBV19 and TRBJ1-5, with a tentative D call TRBD1 (5 bases). This CDR3 region has 13 residues. Germline V gene data show CDR1 as LNHDA and CDR2 as SQIVND (reference sequence). V was clipped by 2 bases and J by 7 bases, with 9 bases between them. The CDR3 sequence is CASSIRGDQPQHF. The DNA for the CDR3 is TGTGCCAGTAGTATACGGGGGGACCAGCCCCAGCATTTT.

The chain recombines TRBV19 with TRBJ1-2; 9 nucleotides match TRBD1. This CDR3 has 16 residues. Looked up from germline, CDR1 is LNHDA and CDR2 is SQIVND (reference sequence). V lost 1 base to trimming and J lost 1 base; unmatched junction nucleotides: 4. The CDR3 bases are TGTGCCAGTAGTATAGTACGGGGACAGGGTAACTATGGCTACACCTTC. Encoded protein: CASSIVRGQGNYGYTF.